This T cell receptor beta chain was sequenced for a study of radiation and T cells in renal cell carcinoma. Germline CDR1 GTSNPN, CDR2 SVGIG (reference sequence). This CDR3 has 11 residues. V shed 1 base and J shed 7 bases, with 5 bases lying between them. This clone was observed a single time. Method: immunoSEQ multiplex PCR; TCRdb's copy keeps in-frame clones and lacks some. The sample lists around 94,000 clones, about 88% occurring once. Indicated time point: baseline pretreatment blood. As to treatment: 15 Gy SBRT to primary tumor, nephrectomy 4 weeks later. The sample in question was blood, obtained from a patient whose treatment included radiotherapy and nephrectomy. This TCR was sampled from a man aged 50 to 59 with renal cell carcinoma. This chain links TRBV30 with TRBJ2-1; unclear D gene. In DNA, the CDR3 is TGTGCCTGGAGTGCTGGAAATGAGCAGTTCTTC. Protein: CAWSAGNEQFF.